This TCR beta chain emerged from a study of blood T cell repertoires in COVID-19. In the study overall: There were acute and convalescent COVID-19 samples, and they came from the United States, Italy and Spain.

Sequencing used immunoSEQ multiplex PCR; TCRdb keeps in-frame clones, though not all of them. The sample lists roughly 250,000 clones, roughly four fifths seen once, with approximately 4.8% in the top ten. In germline, CDR1 is SGDLS, CDR2 YYNGEE. Trimming removed 3 bases from V and 3 bases from J, with 13 bases in between. This CDR3 has 15 residues. Sample: peripheral blood. The V and J genes are TRBV9 and TRBJ1-5; D gene unclear. The clonotype was recovered from a woman in her sixties or seventies with acute or convalescent COVID-19. The DNA for the CDR3 is TGTGCCAGCAGCGCGAGCCCGGGTCCCAATCAGCCCCAGCATTTT. Translated: CASSASPGPNQPQHF. Variable domain in full (rest from reference TRBV9 and TRBJ1-5): DSGVTQTPKHLITATGQRVTLRCSPRSGDLSVYWYQQSLDQGLQFLIQYYNGEERAKGNILERFSAQQFPDLHSELNLSSLELGDSALYFCASSASPGPNQPQHFGDGTRLSIL.